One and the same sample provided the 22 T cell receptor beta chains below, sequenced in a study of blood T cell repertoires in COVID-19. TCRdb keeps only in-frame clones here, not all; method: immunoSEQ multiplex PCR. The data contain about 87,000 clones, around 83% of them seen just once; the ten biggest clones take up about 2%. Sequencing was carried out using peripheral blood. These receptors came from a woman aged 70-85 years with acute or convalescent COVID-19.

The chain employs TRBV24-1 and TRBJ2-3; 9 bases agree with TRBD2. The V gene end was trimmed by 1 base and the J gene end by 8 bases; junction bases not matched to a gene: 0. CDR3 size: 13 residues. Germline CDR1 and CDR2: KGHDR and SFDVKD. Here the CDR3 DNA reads TGTGCCACCAGTGATTTTAGCGGGGGTACGCAGTATTTT. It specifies CATSDFSGGTQYF.

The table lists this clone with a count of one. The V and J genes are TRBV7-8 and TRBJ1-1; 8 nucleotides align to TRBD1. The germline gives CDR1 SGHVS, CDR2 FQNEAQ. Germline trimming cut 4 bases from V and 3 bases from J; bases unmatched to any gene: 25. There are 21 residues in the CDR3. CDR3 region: CASSSRSGTGGFGRAHTEAFF. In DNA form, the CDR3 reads TGTGCCAGCAGCTCGCGGTCCGGGACAGGTGGCTTTGGGAGAGCGCACACTGAAGCTTTCTTT.

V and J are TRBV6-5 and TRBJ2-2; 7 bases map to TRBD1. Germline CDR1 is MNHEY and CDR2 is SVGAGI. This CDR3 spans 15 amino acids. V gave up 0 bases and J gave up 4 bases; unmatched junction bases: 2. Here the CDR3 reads CASSYSQGVTGELFF. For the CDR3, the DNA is TGTGCCAGCAGTTACTCCCAGGGGGTCACCGGGGAGCTGTTTTTT.

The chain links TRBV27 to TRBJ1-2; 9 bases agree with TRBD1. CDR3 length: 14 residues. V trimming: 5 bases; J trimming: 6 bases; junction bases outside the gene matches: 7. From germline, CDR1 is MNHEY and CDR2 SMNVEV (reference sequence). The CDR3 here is CASSEGQGRDGYTF. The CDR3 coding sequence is TGTGCCAGCAGTGAGGGACAGGGACGTGATGGCTACACCTTC.

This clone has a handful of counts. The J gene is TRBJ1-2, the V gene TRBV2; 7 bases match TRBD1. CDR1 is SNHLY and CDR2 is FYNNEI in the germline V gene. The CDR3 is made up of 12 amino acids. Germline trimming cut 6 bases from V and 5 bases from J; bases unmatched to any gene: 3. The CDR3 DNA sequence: TGTGCCAGCAGGGGACAGCTATATGGCTACACCTTC. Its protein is CASRGQLYGYTF.

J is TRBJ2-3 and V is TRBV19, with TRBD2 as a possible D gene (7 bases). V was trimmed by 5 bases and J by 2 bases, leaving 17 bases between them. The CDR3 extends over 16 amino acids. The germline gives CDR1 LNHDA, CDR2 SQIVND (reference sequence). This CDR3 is CASSPRGAPPTDTQYF. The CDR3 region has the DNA TGTGCCAGTAGTCCCCGGGGGGCACCCCCCACAGATACGCAGTATTTT.

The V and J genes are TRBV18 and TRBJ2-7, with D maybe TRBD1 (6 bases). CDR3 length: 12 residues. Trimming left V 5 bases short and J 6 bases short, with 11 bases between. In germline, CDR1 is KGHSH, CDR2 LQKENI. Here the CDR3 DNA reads TGTGCCAGCTCAGAAGGGACAACCGAGCAGTACTTC. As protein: CASSEGTTEQYF.

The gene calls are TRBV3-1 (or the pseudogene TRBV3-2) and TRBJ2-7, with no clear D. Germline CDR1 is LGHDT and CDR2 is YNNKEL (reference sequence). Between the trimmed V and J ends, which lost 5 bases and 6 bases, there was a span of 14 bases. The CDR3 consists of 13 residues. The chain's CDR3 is CASSVSPRSEQYF. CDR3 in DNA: TGTGCCAGCAGCGTATCGCCCCGGAGCGAGCAGTACTTC.

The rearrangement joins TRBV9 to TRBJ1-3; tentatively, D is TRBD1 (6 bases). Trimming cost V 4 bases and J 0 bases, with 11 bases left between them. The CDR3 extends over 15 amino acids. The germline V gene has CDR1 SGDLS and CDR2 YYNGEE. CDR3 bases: TGTGCCAGCAGCACGGACAGCCACTCTGGAAACACCATATATTTT. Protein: CASSTDSHSGNTIYF.

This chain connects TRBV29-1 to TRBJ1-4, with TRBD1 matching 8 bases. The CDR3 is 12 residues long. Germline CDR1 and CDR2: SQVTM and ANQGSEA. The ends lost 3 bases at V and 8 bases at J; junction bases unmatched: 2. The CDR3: CSVDPGGEKLFF. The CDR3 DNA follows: TGCAGCGTTGACCCAGGGGGCGAAAAACTGTTTTTT.

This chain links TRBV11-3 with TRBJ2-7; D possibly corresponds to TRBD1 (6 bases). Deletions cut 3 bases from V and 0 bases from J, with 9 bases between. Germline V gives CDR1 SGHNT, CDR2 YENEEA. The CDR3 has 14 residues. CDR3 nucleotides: TGTGCCAGCAGCTTGATGGACAGCTCCTACGAGCAGTACTTC. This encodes CASSLMDSSYEQYF.

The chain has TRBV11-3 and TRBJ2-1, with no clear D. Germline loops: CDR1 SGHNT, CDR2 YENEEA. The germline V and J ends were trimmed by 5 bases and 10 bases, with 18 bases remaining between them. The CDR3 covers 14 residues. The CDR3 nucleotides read TGTGCCAGCAGCCCCGGGTGGCCAGCGCGGGAGCAGTTCTTC. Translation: CASSPGWPAREQFF.

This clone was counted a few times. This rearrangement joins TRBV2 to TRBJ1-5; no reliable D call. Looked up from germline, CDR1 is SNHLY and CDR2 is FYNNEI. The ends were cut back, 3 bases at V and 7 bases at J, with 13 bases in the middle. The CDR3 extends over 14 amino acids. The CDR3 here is CASSDSRGGQPQHF. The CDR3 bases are TGTGCCAGCAGTGATAGCCGGGGTGGACAGCCCCAGCATTTT.

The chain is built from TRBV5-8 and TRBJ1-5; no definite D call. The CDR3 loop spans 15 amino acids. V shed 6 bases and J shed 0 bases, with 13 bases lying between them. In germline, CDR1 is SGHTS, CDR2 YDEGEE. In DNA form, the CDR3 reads TGTGCCAGCAACGAGAGGGTGAATAGCAATCAGCCCCAGCATTTT. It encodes CASNERVNSNQPQHF.

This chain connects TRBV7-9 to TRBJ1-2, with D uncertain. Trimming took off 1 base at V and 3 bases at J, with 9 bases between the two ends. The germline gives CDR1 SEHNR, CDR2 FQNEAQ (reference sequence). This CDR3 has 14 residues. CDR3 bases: TGTGCCAGCAGCTTAGGCCAGGCTTACTATGGCTACACCTTC. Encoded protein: CASSLGQAYYGYTF.

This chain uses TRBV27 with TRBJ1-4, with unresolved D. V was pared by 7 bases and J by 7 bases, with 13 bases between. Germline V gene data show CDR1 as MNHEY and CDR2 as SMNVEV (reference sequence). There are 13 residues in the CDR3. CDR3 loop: CASKVPETEKLFF. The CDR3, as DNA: TGTGCCAGCAAAGTTCCGGAGACTGAAAAACTGTTTTTT.

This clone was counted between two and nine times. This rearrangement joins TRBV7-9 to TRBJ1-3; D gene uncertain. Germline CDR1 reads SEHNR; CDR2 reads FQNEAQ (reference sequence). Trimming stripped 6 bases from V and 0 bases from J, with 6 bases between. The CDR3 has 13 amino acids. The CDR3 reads CASRSDSGNTIYF. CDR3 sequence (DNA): TGTGCCAGCAGGTCAGACTCTGGAAACACCATATATTTT.

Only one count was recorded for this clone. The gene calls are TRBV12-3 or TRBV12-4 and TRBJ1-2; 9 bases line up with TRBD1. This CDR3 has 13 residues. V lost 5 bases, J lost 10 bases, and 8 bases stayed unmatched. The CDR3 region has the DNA TGTGCCAGCAGTGGTACAGGGGGCGAAGACTACACCTTC. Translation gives CASSGTGGEDYTF.

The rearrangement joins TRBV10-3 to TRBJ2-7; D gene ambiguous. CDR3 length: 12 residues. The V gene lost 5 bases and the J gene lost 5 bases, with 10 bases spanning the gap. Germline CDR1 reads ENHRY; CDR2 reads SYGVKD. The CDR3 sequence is CAISFARDEQYF. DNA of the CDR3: TGTGCCATCAGTTTTGCCCGGGACGAGCAGTACTTC.

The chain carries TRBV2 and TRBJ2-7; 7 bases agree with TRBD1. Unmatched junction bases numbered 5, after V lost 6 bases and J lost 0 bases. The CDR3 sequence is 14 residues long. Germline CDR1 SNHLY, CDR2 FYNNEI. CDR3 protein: CASRRQGPSYEQYF. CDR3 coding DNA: TGTGCCAGCAGGAGACAGGGTCCCTCCTACGAGCAGTACTTC.

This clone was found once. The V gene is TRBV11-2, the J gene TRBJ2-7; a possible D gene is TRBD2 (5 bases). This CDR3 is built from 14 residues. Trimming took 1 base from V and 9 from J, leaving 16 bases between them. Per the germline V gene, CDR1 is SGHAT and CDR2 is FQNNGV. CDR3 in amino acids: CASSLGADGGRQYF. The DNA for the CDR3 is TGTGCCAGCAGCTTAGGGGCTGACGGAGGTCGGCAGTACTTC.

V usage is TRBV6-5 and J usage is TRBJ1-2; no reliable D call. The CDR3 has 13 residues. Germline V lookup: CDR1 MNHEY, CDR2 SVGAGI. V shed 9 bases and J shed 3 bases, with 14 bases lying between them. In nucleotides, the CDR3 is TGTGCCAGTAGCCGGGAAGCTTACTATGGCTACACCTTC. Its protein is CASSREAYYGYTF.